A single sample is the source of the 32 T cell receptor beta chains below, sequenced in a study of blood T cell repertoires in COVID-19. The protocol was immunoSEQ multiplex PCR, while the TCRdb copy is restricted to in-frame clones and leaves out a portion. The profile shows a few hundred thousand clones, approximately 85% of them singletons. The specimen sequenced was peripheral blood. The receptors were sampled from a woman aged 70 to 79 with acute or convalescent COVID-19.

The rearrangement uses TRBV4-1 and TRBJ1-6; 7 bases agree with TRBD1. The CDR3 is 16 amino acids. Germline CDR1 MGHRA, CDR2 YSYEKL. With 2 bases clipped from V and 7 bases from J, the junction kept 8 bases outside the gene matches. The CDR3 protein is CASSQNPGQNNSPLHF. The CDR3 region has the DNA TGCGCCAGCAGCCAAAATCCGGGACAGAACAATTCACCCCTCCACTTT.

This chain joins TRBV7-9 and TRBJ1-1; D is perhaps TRBD1 (6 bases). The ends were cut back, 7 bases at V and 3 bases at J, with 15 bases in the middle. CDR1 and CDR2 (germline): SEHNR, FQNEAQ (reference sequence). This CDR3 spans 14 amino acids. The DNA of the CDR3 is TGTGCCAGCACCCAGGGGTCCACCTACACTGAAGCTTTCTTT. Amino acid sequence: CASTQGSTYTEAFF.

The chain carries TRBV5-4 and TRBJ2-1, with 8 positions matching TRBD2. Losses at the gene ends were 0 bases for V and 3 bases for J; bases not matched to a gene: 5. Germline V gene data show CDR1 as SGHNT and CDR2 as YYREEE (reference sequence). There are 16 residues in the CDR3. CDR3 protein: CASSLGSGGIYNEQFF. The DNA for the CDR3 is TGTGCCAGCAGCTTGGGGAGCGGGGGCATCTACAATGAGCAGTTCTTC. The whole variable domain, remainder taken from reference TRBV5-4 and TRBJ2-1, is ETGVTQSPTHLIKTRGQQVTLRCSSQSGHNTVSWYQQALGQGPQFIFQYYREEENGRGNFPPRFSGLQFPNYSSELNVNALELDDSALYLCASSLGSGGIYNEQFFGPGTRLTVL.

This clone has more than one count but fewer than ten. The rearrangement uses TRBV10-3 and TRBJ1-5; D is unclear. Trimming cost V 6 bases and J 1 base, with 7 bases left between them. The germline V gene has CDR1 ENHRY and CDR2 SYGVKD. The CDR3 runs to 13 residues. CDR3 DNA sequence: TGTGCCATCAGGGCAGGCAGCAATCAGCCCCAGCATTTT. Amino acids: CAIRAGSNQPQHF.

The rearrangement uses TRBV2 and TRBJ2-1, with TRBD2 matching over 10 bases. The germline V gene has CDR1 SNHLY and CDR2 FYNNEI. V shed 3 bases, J shed 9 bases, and the junction held 8 bases outside the gene matches. CDR3 length: 15 residues. The CDR3 sequence: CASSESGGAGSEQFF. In DNA form, the CDR3 reads TGTGCCAGCAGTGAGAGCGGGGGGGCAGGCTCTGAGCAGTTCTTC.

This sequence joins TRBV7-6 and TRBJ2-3, with 8 nucleotides matching TRBD2. V lost 4 bases and J lost 2; bases outside the gene matches: 11. Per germline, CDR1 SGHVS and CDR2 FNYEAQ. CDR3 length: 17 amino acids. The CDR3 sequence is CASSSDVAGRATDTQYF. The CDR3, as DNA: TGTGCCAGCAGCTCCGATGTAGCGGGGCGCGCCACAGATACGCAGTATTTT. The full variable domain, with the rest looked up from reference TRBV7-6 and TRBJ2-3, is GAGVSQSPRYKVTKRGQDVALRCDPISGHVSLYWYRQALGQGPEFLTYFNYEAQQDKSGLPNDRFSAERPEGSISTLTIQRTEQRDSAMYRCASSSDVAGRATDTQYFGPGTRLTVL.

The chain employs TRBV18 and TRBJ1-1, with D possibly TRBD1 on 5 matching bases. The CDR3 totals 13 residues. Germline loops: CDR1 KGHSH, CDR2 LQKENI. V was cut by 3 bases and J by 4 bases, with 9 bases left in between. The DNA of the CDR3 is TGTGCCAGCTCACCCGCGGGGGGCACTGAAGCTTTCTTT. Translation: CASSPAGGTEAFF.

As regards this clone: This same CDR3 is encoded by further DNA sequences in the sample. The gene calls are TRBV19 and TRBJ2-5, with 9 positions matching TRBD2. Trimming removed 3 bases from V and 4 bases from J; junction bases left unmatched: 3. Germline-derived CDR1 and CDR2 are LNHDA and SQIVND (reference sequence). This CDR3 has 14 residues. The CDR3 loop is CASSIGSGGETQYF. In nucleotides, the CDR3 is TGTGCCAGTAGTATTGGTAGCGGGGGAGAGACCCAGTACTTC.

The genes are TRBV20-1 and TRBJ1-1; the D is unclear. CDR3 size: 11 residues. V shed 3 bases and J shed 11 bases, with 13 bases lying between them. The V gene's germline CDR1 is DFQATT and CDR2 SNEGSKA (reference sequence). CDR3 region: CSASLEVAAFF. CDR3 sequence (DNA): TGCAGTGCTAGTCTTGAGGTGGCCGCTTTCTTT.

In its sample, this clone was seen a few times. The chain is built from TRBV5-8 and TRBJ1-1, with D possibly matching TRBD1 (5 bases). The germline V gene encodes CDR1 SGHTS and CDR2 YDEGEE. The CDR3 loop spans 14 amino acids. Trimming pared 3 bases from V and 4 bases from J, leaving 13 bases between. The CDR3 loop reads CASSWGVRSTEAFF. DNA of the CDR3: TGTGCCAGCAGCTGGGGGGTAAGGAGCACTGAAGCTTTCTTT.

The chain joins TRBV15 to TRBJ1-1, with a tentative D call TRBD1 (5 bases). The germline V and J ends were trimmed by 5 bases and 0 bases, with 10 bases remaining between them. CDR3 length equals 14 residues. Germline CDR1 is LNHNV and CDR2 is YYDKDF (reference sequence). CDR3 DNA: TGTGCCACCAGCCGCGGGACTCTGAACACTGAAGCTTTCTTT. Protein sequence: CATSRGTLNTEAFF.

This clone was counted once. The chain combines TRBV5-1 with TRBJ1-1; D gene ambiguous. V was cut by 4 bases and J by 6 bases, with 16 bases left in between. The CDR3 totals 14 residues. The germline CDR1 and CDR2 sequences are SGHRS and YFSETQ. The CDR3: CASSPTINTPEAFF. As DNA, the CDR3 is TGCGCCAGCAGCCCCACGATAAACACCCCTGAAGCTTTCTTT.

V usage is TRBV9 and J usage is TRBJ2-3; 11 nucleotides match TRBD2. The germline CDR1 and CDR2 sequences are SGDLS and YYNGEE. CDR3 length: 17 amino acids. The V gene end was trimmed by 4 bases and the J gene end by 0 bases; junction bases not matched to a gene: 7. The CDR3 DNA is TGTGCCAGCAGCACCATAGCGGGGGGGACTAGCACAGATACGCAGTATTTT. Protein product: CASSTIAGGTSTDTQYF.

This clone was observed a single time. The chain is built from TRBV20-1 and TRBJ1-1; D not resolved. The CDR3 is 10 amino acids. Trimming removed 6 bases from V and 3 bases from J, with 5 bases in between. Germline V gene lookup returns CDR1 DFQATT and CDR2 SNEGSKA (reference sequence). The CDR3 nucleotides read TGCAGTGCCCTGTACACTGAAGCTTTCTTT. It codes for CSALYTEAFF.

The chain recombines TRBV25-1 with TRBJ1-2; D ambiguous. CDR1 and CDR2 (germline): MGHDK, SYGVNS. The length of the CDR3 is 11 residues. V was shortened by 7 bases and J by 4 bases, with 7 bases between the two germline ends. CDR3 sequence: CASTGGYGYTF. In nucleotides, the CDR3 is TGTGCCAGCACCGGCGGCTATGGCTACACCTTC.

The genes are TRBV12-5 and TRBJ2-7, with 9 bases identical to TRBD1. This CDR3 spans 14 amino acids. CDR1 is LGHNT and CDR2 is FRNRAP in the germline V gene. The J segment lost 2 bases and the V segment lost 6 bases, leaving 5 bases of the junction unmatched. The CDR3 coding sequence is TGTGCTAGTGGCCCGGACAGGGGTACCTACGAGCAGTACTTC. This codes for CASGPDRGTYEQYF.

The V and J genes are TRBV7-9 and TRBJ2-7, with D hard to call. Germline V gene lookup returns CDR1 SEHNR and CDR2 FQNEAQ (reference sequence). CDR3 length: 12 residues. Trimming removed 4 bases from V and 5 bases from J, with 9 bases in between. CDR3 residues: CASSSERHEQYF. The CDR3, as DNA: TGTGCCAGCAGCTCTGAGCGCCACGAGCAGTACTTC. The whole variable domain, filled in from reference TRBV7-9 and TRBJ2-7, reads DTGVSQNPRHKITKRGQNVTFRCDPISEHNRLYWYRQTLGQGPEFLTYFQNEAQLEKSRLLSDRFSAERPKGSFSTLEIQRTEQGDSAMYLCASSSERHEQYFGPGTRLTVT.

V and J are TRBV4-1 and TRBJ1-3; unclear D gene. In germline, CDR1 is MGHRA, CDR2 YSYEKL. The CDR3 contains 16 residues. With 1 base removed from V and 4 bases from J, the gap between germline ends came to 14 bases. The CDR3 nucleotides are TGCGCCAGCAGCCAAGGACACTCCCGTCAGGGAAACACCATATATTTT. Protein: CASSQGHSRQGNTIYF.

The chain employs TRBV18 and TRBJ1-2; TRBD1 is a possible D gene (5 bases). The germline gives CDR1 KGHSH, CDR2 LQKENI. Trimming left V 0 bases short and J 5 bases short, with 28 bases between. The CDR3 consists of 20 residues. The CDR3 is CASSPPPWQGGPRNGYGYTF. The CDR3 DNA reads as TGTGCCAGCTCACCACCACCCTGGCAGGGCGGACCCCGGAATGGATATGGCTACACCTTC.

CDR3 nucleotides: TGTGCCAGCAGCCAAAGGTCGGGGGAAGCTTTCTTT. Amino acid sequence: CASSQRSGEAFF. The chain recombines TRBV3-1 (or the pseudogene TRBV3-2) with TRBJ1-1; D uncertain. V dropped 2 bases and J dropped 8 bases, with 9 bases sitting between them. CDR3 length: 12 residues. From germline, CDR1 is LGHDT and CDR2 YNNKEL (reference sequence).

In this sample, this clone turned up once. V usage is TRBV5-1 and J usage is TRBJ2-1; D might be TRBD2 (6 bases). Trimming took 3 bases from V and 3 from J, leaving 16 bases between them. CDR1 and CDR2 from the germline V gene are SGHRS and YFSETQ. This CDR3 spans 16 amino acids. Here the CDR3 reads CASSSRVASVYNEQFF. Here the CDR3 DNA reads TGCGCCAGCAGCTCAAGAGTGGCTAGCGTCTACAATGAGCAGTTCTTC.

The chain has TRBV3-1 (or the pseudogene TRBV3-2) and TRBJ1-1; TRBD1 agrees at 9 bases. Germline CDR1 is LGHDT and CDR2 is YNNKEL (reference sequence). The CDR3 covers 22 residues. J was trimmed by 5 bases and V by 0 bases; bases with no gene match: 25. The CDR3 is CASSQDLGTGIRGVALGTEAFF. In nucleotides, the CDR3 is TGTGCCAGCAGCCAAGATCTCGGGACAGGGATACGGGGTGTGGCCCTAGGGACTGAAGCTTTCTTT.

This clone was recorded only once. V usage is TRBV18 and J usage is TRBJ2-5; 10 bases are a match to TRBD2. V shed 5 bases and J 4 bases; nucleotides not matched to a gene: 10. Germline V gene data show CDR1 as KGHSH and CDR2 as LQKENI. The CDR3 has 16 amino acids. The CDR3 loop reads CASSSNLAGVSETQYF. CDR3 DNA: TGTGCCAGCTCATCGAACCTAGCGGGGGTGTCAGAGACCCAGTACTTC.

V and J are TRBV7-2 and TRBJ1-3, with 8 nucleotides matching TRBD1. CDR1 and CDR2 from the germline V gene are SGHTA and FQGNSA. Losses at the gene ends were 1 base for V and 4 bases for J; bases not matched to a gene: 3. The CDR3 length is 15 residues. CDR3 residues: CASSLDTGGGNTIYF. The CDR3 region has the DNA TGTGCCAGCAGCTTAGATACAGGGGGGGGAAACACCATATATTTT.

In DNA, the CDR3 is TGTGCCAGCAGCCCCCGGGATTGGCAATACTACGAGCAGTACTTC. Protein sequence: CASSPRDWQYYEQYF. The V call is TRBV5-5, the J call TRBJ2-7; possibly TRBD2 for D (5 bases). Germline-derived CDR1 and CDR2 are SGHKS and YYEKEE (reference sequence). CDR3 length: 15 residues. Deletions cut 4 bases from V and 3 bases from J, with 17 bases between.

This clone was observed a few times. J is TRBJ2-5 and V is TRBV27; 14 nucleotides match TRBD2. CDR3 length equals 18 residues. The germline CDR1 and CDR2 sequences are MNHEY and SMNVEV (reference sequence). The V gene end was trimmed by 4 bases and the J gene end by 3 bases; junction bases not matched to a gene: 10. In DNA form, the CDR3 reads TGTGCCAGCAGTTCCTACCGAGGACTAGCGGGGGGTAAAGAGACCCAGTACTTC. Amino acids: CASSSYRGLAGGKETQYF.

The chain employs TRBV14 and TRBJ1-2; weak D call: TRBD1 (5 bases). The CDR3 loop spans 13 amino acids. V was trimmed by 5 bases and J by 8 bases, leaving 15 bases between them. CDR1 is SGHDN and CDR2 is FVKESK in the germline V gene. The CDR3 DNA sequence: TGTGCCAGCAGCACGGGGGATATCCGCGGCTACACCTTC. Translation: CASSTGDIRGYTF.

J is TRBJ2-1 and V is TRBV2; 7 bases align to TRBD1. The V segment lost 6 bases and the J segment 0 bases; nucleotides outside the gene matches: 11. Per the germline V gene, CDR1 is SNHLY and CDR2 is FYNNEI. The CDR3 extends over 17 amino acids. The CDR3: CASRLRGTAISYNEQFF. The CDR3 nucleotides read TGTGCCAGCAGGCTTCGAGGGACAGCCATCTCCTACAATGAGCAGTTCTTC.

Only a few counts were recorded for this clone. The chain combines TRBV27 with TRBJ1-2; TRBD1 matches 7 bases. Per the germline V gene, CDR1 is MNHEY and CDR2 is SMNVEV (reference sequence). Germline trimming cut 5 bases from V and 4 bases from J; bases unmatched to any gene: 7. The CDR3 is 14 residues long. The CDR3 coding sequence is TGTGCCAGCAGTCCCCTGACAGGGTTCTATGGCTACACCTTC. Protein product: CASSPLTGFYGYTF.

The chain has TRBV7-3 and TRBJ1-1; D is ambiguous. With 4 bases removed from V and 6 bases from J, the gap between germline ends came to 12 bases. CDR1 is SGHTA, CDR2 FQGTGA, per germline. The CDR3 has 13 amino acids. The CDR3 DNA reads as TGTGCCAGCAGCTGGGCGAGGGATGCTGAAGCTTTCTTT. Translated: CASSWARDAEAFF.

The V gene is TRBV18, the J gene TRBJ2-3; 11 bases map to TRBD2. Trimming at V came to 5 bases and at J to 2 bases, leaving 6 bases not matched to a gene. Germline V gives CDR1 KGHSH, CDR2 LQKENI. The CDR3 is 16 residues long. CDR3 sequence: CASSITSGGSTDTQYF. Written as DNA, the CDR3 is TGTGCCAGCTCAATCACTAGCGGGGGCTCCACAGATACGCAGTATTTT.

This clone occurred a few times. This sequence joins TRBV4-1 and TRBJ2-2; no clear D gene. The ends were cut back, 1 base at V and 1 base at J, with 4 bases in the middle. This CDR3 comprises 14 residues. Germline V gene lookup returns CDR1 MGHRA and CDR2 YSYEKL. The CDR3 DNA reads as TGCGCCAGCAGCCAAGGTCAGAACACCGGGGAGCTGTTTTTT. Residues: CASSQGQNTGELFF.